What follows are 14 T cell receptor beta chains derived from one specimen sequenced in a study of T cell responses to AZD1222 COVID-19 vaccine (dated by TCRdb to the early 2020s). The protocol used for the library was the immunoSEQ multiplex PCR assay. TCRdb limited this immuneACCESS table to in-frame rearrangements with V and J called. A share of clones is missing; checked studies link under half to unresolved V genes, and the rest is unexplained. The sample table records 90,000 to 120,000 clones; roughly 86% of these occur just once. The top ten clonotypes cover under 4% of the sample. The time point label for this specimen denotes: baseline before first vaccination. This sample comprised peripheral blood, obtained on day 0 of AZD1222 vaccination. These receptors originate from an adult in good health.

The chain has TRBV10-3 and TRBJ2-7; D not resolved. This CDR3 region has 15 residues. Germline CDR1 reads ENHRY; CDR2 reads SYGVKD. Trimming removed 5 bases from V and 4 bases from J, with 18 bases in between. CDR3 nucleotides: TGTGCCATCAGTCATCCCGGTCACGCGGCGTACGAGCAGTACTTC. Translating gives CAISHPGHAAYEQYF.

About this clone: The sample has other DNA sequences that encode this CDR3 too. The rearrangement uses TRBV7-2 and TRBJ2-5; D not certain. Germline CDR1 SGHTA, CDR2 FQGNSA. The CDR3 is 13 residues long. Trimming stripped 1 base from V and 5 bases from J, with 8 bases between. Here the CDR3 DNA reads TGTGCCAGCAGCTTAGTGGGCGCGGAGACCCAGTACTTC. Translation: CASSLVGAETQYF.

This clone was counted a few times. This sequence joins TRBV11-2 and TRBJ2-7; possibly TRBD1 or TRBD2 for D (5 bases each). The CDR3 spans 15 residues. Germline V CDR1 and CDR2: SGHAT, FQNNGV. V was clipped by 0 bases and J by 0 bases, with 9 bases between them. The CDR3 DNA reads as TGTGCCAGCAGCTTAGACGAGGGGCGCTCCTACGAGCAGTACTTC. Protein product: CASSLDEGRSYEQYF.

The chain has TRBV24-1 and TRBJ2-2; unclear D gene. Germline V gives CDR1 KGHDR, CDR2 SFDVKD. CDR3 length: 19 amino acids. Trimming took 7 bases from V and 2 from J, leaving 25 bases between them. DNA for the CDR3: TGTGCCACCAGCGGATCCCCCAAGGAACCCCCACTAAACACCGGGGAGCTGTTTTTT. This translates into CATSGSPKEPPLNTGELFF.

This clone was observed once. The chain recombines TRBV5-5 with TRBJ2-6; TRBD2 is a possible D gene (6 bases). Trimming cost V 0 bases and J 4 bases, with 17 bases left between them. The CDR3 has 18 residues. Germline lookup yields CDR1 SGHKS and CDR2 YYEKEE (reference sequence). CDR3 sequence: CASSLGTSLSAGANVLTF. CDR3 bases: TGTGCCAGCAGCTTGGGTACTAGCTTATCTGCCGGGGCCAACGTCCTGACTTTC.

This chain links TRBV7-2 with TRBJ1-1; no definite D call. V lost 1 base, J lost 1 base, and 7 bases lay in between. From germline, CDR1 is SGHTA and CDR2 FQGNSA. The CDR3 is 14 amino acids. As DNA, the CDR3 is TGTGCCAGCAGCTTAGAGGCAGGGAACACTGAAGCTTTCTTT. Translated, it gives CASSLEAGNTEAFF.

This chain connects TRBV27 to TRBJ1-2; 8 nucleotides line up with TRBD1. Germline-derived CDR1 and CDR2 are MNHEY and SMNVEV (reference sequence). The CDR3 totals 14 residues. V gave up 6 bases and J gave up 4 bases; unmatched junction bases: 7. CDR3 DNA: TGTGCCAGCAGAGCTCAGGGGGCCAGCTATGGCTACACCTTC. Its protein product is CASRAQGASYGYTF.

This clone was counted once. The V and J genes are TRBV6-2 or TRBV6-3 and TRBJ2-5; 8 nucleotides agree with TRBD2. J lost 4 bases, V lost 8 bases, and 9 bases had no gene match. The CDR3 sequence is 14 residues long. Germline-derived CDR1 and CDR2 are MNHEY and SVGEGT. CDR3 region: CASGRGGRGETQYF. The CDR3 region has the DNA TGTGCCAGCGGCCGGGGGGGCCGAGGAGAGACCCAGTACTTC.

The chain carries TRBV30 and TRBJ1-4, with D perhaps TRBD1 (6 bases). The CDR3 extends over 14 amino acids. The V and J ends lost 4 bases and 4 bases respectively, with 13 bases between them. CDR1 is GTSNPN, CDR2 SVGIG, per germline (reference sequence). The CDR3: CAWKRGPVNEKLFF. The CDR3 DNA reads TGTGCCTGGAAGCGGGGGCCCGTTAATGAAAAACTGTTTTTT.

The chain is built from TRBV5-1 and TRBJ2-1; D may be TRBD2 (6 bases). The V gene's germline CDR1 is SGHRS and CDR2 YFSETQ. The germline V and J ends were trimmed by 0 bases and 5 bases, with 12 bases remaining between them. This CDR3 is 15 amino acids long. In DNA form, the CDR3 reads TGCGCCAGCAGCTTGGAAGGTGGAGGGAACAATGAGCAGTTCTTC. It encodes CASSLEGGGNNEQFF.

This chain uses TRBV7-2 with TRBJ1-1; D perhaps matches TRBD1 (5 bases). The germline V gene has CDR1 SGHTA and CDR2 FQGNSA. V lost 3 bases to trimming and J lost 0 bases, with 17 bases between them. CDR3 size: 17 residues. The CDR3 DNA reads as TGTGCCAGCAGCTTGGCCGGGGGGTTGGGAATGAACACTGAAGCTTTCTTT. This gives the protein CASSLAGGLGMNTEAFF. The whole variable domain, filled in from reference TRBV7-2 and TRBJ1-1, reads GAGVSQSPSNKVTEKGKDVELRCDPISGHTALYWYRQSLGQGLEFLIYFQGNSAPDKSGLPSDRFSAERTGGSVSTLTIQRTQQEDSAVYLCASSLAGGLGMNTEAFFGQGTRLTVV.

The chain has TRBV5-1 and TRBJ2-3, with 9 bases matching TRBD1. The J segment lost 5 bases and the V segment lost 7 bases, leaving 8 bases of the junction unmatched. Germline-derived CDR1 and CDR2 are SGHRS and YFSETQ. The CDR3 sequence is 14 residues long. The CDR3 DNA is TGCGCCAGCGAACAGGGGGCTGGAGGAGATACGCAGTATTTT. It encodes CASEQGAGGDTQYF.

V is TRBV23-1 and J is TRBJ2-1, with D tentatively TRBD1 (6 bases). TRBV23-1 is an ORF; its function is uncertain. With 6 bases removed from V and 2 bases from J, the gap between germline ends came to 17 bases. There are 16 residues in the CDR3. The CDR3 DNA sequence: TGCGCCAGCAGACAAGCCGGGACAATTGCCTACAATGAGCAGTTCTTC. The encoded protein is CASRQAGTIAYNEQFF.

V is TRBV27 and J is TRBJ1-1; 8 bases are a match to TRBD1. The CDR3 is made up of 18 amino acids. CDR1 MNHEY and CDR2 SMNVEV come from the germline V gene (reference sequence). The ends lost 7 bases at V and 4 bases at J; junction bases unmatched: 20. The CDR3: CASTRGVVGQGGSTEAFF. Written as DNA, the CDR3 is TGTGCCAGCACCCGCGGGGTAGTTGGACAGGGCGGTAGCACTGAAGCTTTCTTT.